This T cell receptor beta chain stems from a study of T cell changes during pregnancy in multiple sclerosis. Sequencing used immunoSEQ multiplex PCR; TCRdb keeps in-frame clones, though not all of them. The sample holds about 92,000 clones; almost 95% are singletons and the top ten take less than 2.5%. This TCR was sampled from a female donor with multiple sclerosis, enrolled in a pregnancy study. The sample in question was peripheral blood, obtained in the third trimester of pregnancy.

The CDR3 DNA reads TGTGCCAGCAGTGAAGTAGAAGGGCTAGCGAGTGAGCAGTACTTC. It translates to CASSEVEGLASEQYF. The chain couples TRBV6-1 to TRBJ2-7, with D maybe TRBD2 (6 bases). The CDR3 loop spans 15 amino acids. The germline CDR1 and CDR2 sequences are MNHNS and SASEGT. Trimming cost V 1 base and J 7 bases, with 17 bases left between them.